A single sample is the source of the 9 T cell receptor beta chains below, sequenced in a study of blood T cell repertoires in COVID-19. Method: immunoSEQ multiplex PCR; TCRdb's copy keeps in-frame clones and lacks some. The table includes 130,000 or so clones, 84% detected once. The material sequenced was PBMCs or T cells enriched from blood (not recorded which). The receptors derive from a woman aged 25-40 years who had recovered from COVID-19.

The chain is built from TRBV18 and TRBJ1-1; D perhaps matches TRBD1 (6 bases). There are 15 residues in the CDR3. The ends were cut back, 2 bases at V and 2 bases at J, with 12 bases in the middle. Germline values: CDR1 KGHSH, CDR2 LQKENI. The CDR3 coding sequence is TGTGCCAGCTCACCAAGGCTCAGGGGCAACACTGAAGCTTTCTTT. It codes for CASSPRLRGNTEAFF.

The chain recombines TRBV5-1 with TRBJ2-2; TRBD1 matches 7 bases. CDR1 is SGHRS and CDR2 is YFSETQ in the germline V gene. This CDR3 region has 15 residues. V was pared by 6 bases and J by 0 bases, with 5 bases of the junction left unmatched. CDR3 sequence: CASTTGASNTGELFF. The CDR3 region has the DNA TGCGCCAGCACCACAGGGGCCTCGAACACCGGGGAGCTGTTTTTT. Supplemented by reference TRBV5-1 and TRBJ2-2, the full variable domain reads KAGVTQTPRYLIKTRGQQVTLSCSPISGHRSVSWYQQTPGQGLQFLFEYFSETQRNKGNFPGRFSGRQFSNSRSEMNVSTLELGDSALYLCASTTGASNTGELFFGEGSRLTVL.

This chain joins TRBV11-3 and TRBJ2-1, with 8 bases identical to TRBD2. CDR3 length equals 15 residues. Looked up from germline, CDR1 is SGHNT and CDR2 is YENEEA. The trim removed 1 base at V and 2 bases at J, leaving 1 base unmatched. CDR3 nucleotide sequence: TGTGCCAGCAGCTTAGCGGGAGGGCCCTACAATGAGCAGTTCTTC. This codes for CASSLAGGPYNEQFF.

This clone has a single count. V and J are TRBV7-8 and TRBJ2-7; D is undetermined. Germline V lookup: CDR1 SGHVS, CDR2 FQNEAQ. Trimming removed 4 bases at V and 5 bases at J, with 21 bases between. The length of the CDR3 is 16 residues. CDR3 nucleotide sequence: TGTGCCAGCAGCTCCCCCGATGTACTTTTAGAAGACGAGCAGTACTTC. Its protein product is CASSSPDVLLEDEQYF.

The V and J genes are TRBV5-1 and TRBJ2-2; TRBD1 agrees at 7 bases. This CDR3 has 14 amino acids. J gave up 1 base and V 5 bases, and 2 bases lay outside the gene matches. Germline assignment: CDR1 SGHRS and CDR2 YFSETQ. CDR3 nucleotide sequence: TGCGCCAGCAGGGCAGGGGGGAACACCGGGGAGCTGTTTTTT. Protein sequence: CASRAGGNTGELFF. The full variable domain, its missing parts supplied by reference TRBV5-1 and TRBJ2-2, is KAGVTQTPRYLIKTRGQQVTLSCSPISGHRSVSWYQQTPGQGLQFLFEYFSETQRNKGNFPGRFSGRQFSNSRSEMNVSTLELGDSALYLCASRAGGNTGELFFGEGSRLTVL.

The chain uses TRBV6-5 and TRBJ2-1; 11 nucleotides line up with TRBD2. Germline loops: CDR1 MNHEY, CDR2 SVGAGI. The CDR3 extends over 15 amino acids. J gave up 6 bases and V 5 bases, and 6 bases lay outside the gene matches. The CDR3 here is CASSPRLAGSNEQFF. The CDR3 bases are TGTGCCAGCAGTCCCAGACTAGCGGGGAGCAATGAGCAGTTCTTC.

CDR3 sequence: CSVELGQGRFF. CDR3 DNA sequence: TGCAGCGTTGAGTTGGGACAGGGTCGGTTCTTC. This chain links TRBV29-1 with TRBJ2-1; 9 positions match TRBD1. CDR1 is SQVTM, CDR2 ANQGSEA, per germline. V gave up 3 bases and J gave up 15 bases; unmatched junction bases: 6. This CDR3 has 11 residues.

This chain links TRBV9 with TRBJ2-1; 16 nucleotides line up with TRBD2. The CDR3 has 18 amino acids. V was clipped by 3 bases and J by 4 bases; unmatched bases: 7. Germline V gene data show CDR1 as SGDLS and CDR2 as YYNGEE. The DNA for the CDR3 is TGTGCCAGCAGCGGAACGGGACTAGCGGGAGGGAATTACAATGAGCAGTTCTTC. Its protein is CASSGTGLAGGNYNEQFF.

This clone came up once. This rearrangement joins TRBV3-1 (or the pseudogene TRBV3-2) to TRBJ1-2, with 8 bases matching TRBD1. Germline V gene lookup returns CDR1 LGHDT and CDR2 YNNKEL (reference sequence). J was trimmed by 2 bases and V by 1 base; bases with no gene match: 3. The CDR3 consists of 15 residues. The CDR3 DNA reads as TGTGCCAGCAGCCAAGGACAGGGGAACAACTATGGCTACACCTTC. This codes for CASSQGQGNNYGYTF.